This TCR beta chain was identified during a study of OX40 agonist ivuxolimab in advanced cancers. Sequencing used immunoSEQ multiplex PCR; TCRdb keeps in-frame clones, though not all of them. The sample lists tens of thousands of clones, over 75% occurring once. The CDR3 extends over 14 amino acids. The germline gives CDR1 WSHSY, CDR2 SAAADI. V dropped 4 bases and J dropped 2 bases, with 11 bases sitting between them. The clonotype comes from an adult with an advanced solid tumor such as melanoma, head and neck, liver or kidney cancer. The chain has TRBV10-2 and TRBJ2-5; possibly TRBD2 for D (6 bases). Material: CD4+ or CD8+ T cells sorted from blood, obtained in a trial of the OX40 agonist ivuxolimab. CDR3 loop: CASSVQAGQETQYF. CDR3 in DNA: TGCGCCAGCAGTGTGCAGGCGGGACAAGAGACCCAGTACTTC.